This TCR beta chain came from a study of Ad26.COV2.S vaccination and SARS-CoV-2 variants. Whole-study findings and limits: The study found higher spike-specific TCR breadth in vaccine than placebo recipients. Assessments of TCR breadth and depth may have underestimated the total T cell responses.

CDR1 and CDR2 (germline): SGHKS, YYEKEE (reference sequence). This CDR3 has 15 amino acids. The V gene lost 4 bases and the J gene lost 2 bases, with 14 bases spanning the gap. Produced via immunoSEQ multiplex PCR; TCRdb's table is partial and in-frame only. The sample consists of 300,000 to 350,000 clones, 86% of them appearing once. Details on this clone: The target antigen is unknown.

Treatment denoted: over 15 received Ad26.COV2.S at low or high dose, single or two shots; 5 received placebo; per-sample allocation not given. The samples date from day 63 after the first vaccine or placebo injection. The clonotype originates from a person aged 18-60 years who received the Ad26.COV2.S COVID-19 vaccine or a placebo. The chain joins TRBV5-5 to TRBJ2-3; a weak D match, TRBD1 (6 bases). The input for sequencing was peripheral blood, taken in a trial of Ad26.COV2.S vaccine versus placebo. CDR3 sequence (DNA): TGTGCCAGCAGCCAAGGGACACTAATCACAGATACGCAGTATTTT. Its translation: CASSQGTLITDTQYF.